This passage covers 29 T cell receptor beta chains from one sample sequenced in a study of cytotoxic CD8 clonotypes in ibrutinib-treated CLL. Generated by immunoSEQ multiplex PCR, the TCRdb table keeps only in-frame clones and is missing some. The sample lists 150,000 to 250,000 clones; 72% were seen once. Sequences were derived from PBMCs, sampled after 24 months of ibrutinib treatment. Receptor source: a human donor with chronic lymphocytic leukemia.

The gene calls are TRBV9 and TRBJ2-7, with a weak D call TRBD2 (6 bases). Germline lookup yields CDR1 SGDLS and CDR2 YYNGEE. The CDR3 contains 15 residues. Trimming took off 3 bases at V and 1 base at J, with 14 bases between the two ends. The CDR3 loop reads CASSASSGGSYEQYF. DNA for the CDR3: TGTGCCAGCAGCGCAAGTAGCGGTGGGTCCTACGAGCAGTACTTC. Together with reference TRBV9 and TRBJ2-7, the CDR3 gives the full variable domain: DSGVTQTPKHLITATGQRVTLRCSPRSGDLSVYWYQQSLDQGLQFLIQYYNGEERAKGNILERFSAQQFPDLHSELNLSSLELGDSALYFCASSASSGGSYEQYFGPGTRLTVT.

The chain employs TRBV5-1 and TRBJ2-7; 9 bases match TRBD1. The CDR3 loop spans 16 amino acids. CDR1 is SGHRS and CDR2 is YFSETQ in the germline V gene. J gave up 1 base and V 7 bases, and 12 bases lay outside the gene matches. The CDR3 DNA sequence: TGCGCCAGCGGGCCGGGACAGGGAGCGAAATCCTACGAGCAGTACTTC. This translates into CASGPGQGAKSYEQYF. Combining the CDR3 with reference TRBV5-1 and TRBJ2-7 gives the whole variable domain KAGVTQTPRYLIKTRGQQVTLSCSPISGHRSVSWYQQTPGQGLQFLFEYFSETQRNKGNFPGRFSGRQFSNSRSEMNVSTLELGDSALYLCASGPGQGAKSYEQYFGPGTRLTVT.

The gene calls are TRBV7-2 and TRBJ2-5; D not resolved. Germline loops: CDR1 SGHTA, CDR2 FQGNSA. The V end lost 5 bases, the J end lost 4 bases, and 8 bases lay between the germline ends. This CDR3 has 12 amino acids. DNA for the CDR3: TGTGCCAGCAGCAGAAATGGAGAGACCCAGTACTTC. Encoded protein: CASSRNGETQYF.

The CDR3: CSVVSASRGELFF. The CDR3 region has the DNA TGCAGCGTTGTCTCGGCTAGCCGCGGGGAGCTGTTTTTT. The genes are TRBV29-1 and TRBJ2-2; TRBD2 is a possible D gene (5 bases). This CDR3 has 13 residues. The V end was cut by 4 bases, the J end by 7 bases, with 13 bases between. The V gene's germline CDR1 is SQVTM and CDR2 ANQGSEA.

The chain combines TRBV18 with TRBJ2-7, with 9 bases aligning to TRBD2. The CDR3 has 15 amino acids. Germline lookup yields CDR1 KGHSH and CDR2 LQKENI. With 3 bases clipped from V and 4 bases from J, the junction kept 7 bases outside the gene matches. The CDR3 loop is CASSPSGTSKYEQYF. The CDR3 DNA sequence: TGTGCCAGCTCACCTTCCGGGACTAGCAAGTACGAGCAGTACTTC.

This clone was seen once. A junction boundary mismatches the germline segment, possibly from a read error. The CDR3 is CASSLDRHNIPPRHF. CDR3 DNA: TGTGCCAGCAGCTTGGACAGACACAATATCCCCCCACGGCACTTC. The V and J genes are TRBV5-6 and TRBJ2-5; the D is unclear. The CDR3 length is 15 residues. Germline loops: CDR1 SGHDT, CDR2 YYEEEE. Complete variable domain (other parts from reference TRBV5-6 and TRBJ2-5): DAGVTQSPTHLIKTRGQQVTLRCSPKSGHDTVSWYQQALGQGPQFIFQYYEEEERQRGNFPDRFSGHQFPNYSSELNVNALLLGDSALYLCASSLDRHNIPPRHFGPGTRLLVL.

The chain is built from TRBV27 and TRBJ1-5, with TRBD1 as a possible D gene (5 bases). V shed 5 bases and J shed 6 bases, with 14 bases lying between them. The CDR3 has 14 amino acids. Germline V CDR1 and CDR2: MNHEY, SMNVEV (reference sequence). The CDR3 loop reads CASSRLGAGQPQHF. The CDR3 nucleotides are TGTGCCAGCAGTCGGCTAGGGGCTGGTCAGCCCCAGCATTTT.

CDR3 region: CASSPGTVANYGYTF. In nucleotides, the CDR3 is TGTGCCAGCAGCCCCGGGACCGTAGCTAACTATGGCTACACCTTC. The chain recombines TRBV11-2 with TRBJ1-2, with TRBD1 as a possible D gene (5 bases). Trimming left V 5 bases short and J 0 bases short, with 13 bases between. CDR1 is SGHAT and CDR2 is FQNNGV in the germline V gene. The CDR3 contains 15 residues.

This chain connects TRBV27 to TRBJ1-2, with a tentative D call TRBD1 (6 bases). Trimming removed 6 bases at V and 9 bases at J, with 14 bases between. This CDR3 has 12 residues. Germline V gene sequence: CDR1 MNHEY, CDR2 SMNVEV (reference sequence). DNA of the CDR3: TGTGCCAGCAGGACGACAGGAGGGAGCTACACCTTC. Protein sequence: CASRTTGGSYTF.

This clone was picked up a small number of times. The rearrangement links TRBV4-3 to TRBJ1-2; D is unclear. Germline lookup yields CDR1 LGHNA and CDR2 YSLEER. With 4 bases removed from V and 1 base from J, the gap between germline ends came to 7 bases. CDR3 size: 13 residues. CDR3 DNA sequence: TGCGCCAGCAGCCCTCAACGTAACTATGGCTACACCTTC. Amino acid sequence: CASSPQRNYGYTF.

V usage is TRBV2 and J usage is TRBJ1-1; D is uncertain. Germline lookup yields CDR1 SNHLY and CDR2 FYNNEI. This CDR3 has 13 residues. Trimming shortened V by 3 bases and J by 1 base, and 6 bases separated the two germline ends. The CDR3 loop reads CASSEGRNTEAFF. The CDR3 DNA sequence: TGTGCCAGCAGTGAGGGTAGGAACACTGAAGCTTTCTTT.

CDR3 amino acids: CASSVELEIGTQYF. The CDR3 DNA is TGTGCCAGCAGCGTAGAACTGGAGATCGGTACGCAGTATTTT. This chain links TRBV9 with TRBJ2-3; no clear D. V lost 0 bases, J lost 8 bases, and 13 bases lay in between. The V gene's germline CDR1 is SGDLS and CDR2 YYNGEE. The CDR3 runs 14 residues.

The chain carries TRBV10-1 and TRBJ2-2; 9 bases map to TRBD1. Germline V CDR1 and CDR2: WNHNN, SYGVQD (reference sequence). The CDR3 runs 17 residues. With V trimmed by 6 bases and J by 2 bases, 10 bases remained unmatched. The CDR3 sequence is CASREPPGQGNTGELFF. The DNA of the CDR3 is TGCGCCAGCAGGGAACCTCCGGGACAGGGAAACACCGGGGAGCTGTTTTTT.

The chain uses TRBV28 and TRBJ2-1; 9 bases match TRBD1. Germline trimming cut 6 bases from V and 7 bases from J; bases unmatched to any gene: 1. CDR1 and CDR2 (germline): MDHEN, SYDVKM. The CDR3 spans 12 residues. The CDR3 loop is CASSGQGNEQFF. The CDR3 DNA sequence: TGTGCCAGCAGCGGACAGGGGAATGAGCAGTTCTTC.

This clone has a single count. The gene calls are TRBV5-4 and TRBJ1-1, with unresolved D. Per the germline V gene, CDR1 is SGHNT and CDR2 is YYREEE (reference sequence). This CDR3 comprises 15 residues. V shed 6 bases and J shed 0 bases, with 15 bases lying between them. This CDR3 is CASTRPESMNTEAFF. CDR3 bases: TGTGCCAGCACCAGACCCGAATCGATGAACACTGAAGCTTTCTTT.

This clone was counted only a few times. The CDR3 DNA is TGTGCCAGCAGCGTAGGACTGCTATACGAGCAGTACTTC. It encodes CASSVGLLYEQYF. The chain is built from TRBV7-2 and TRBJ2-7; D possibly corresponds to TRBD2 (5 bases). Germline V gene lookup returns CDR1 SGHTA and CDR2 FQGNSA. Trimming took 5 bases from V and 4 from J, leaving 12 bases between them. The CDR3 length is 13 residues. Full variable domain (rest looked up from reference TRBV7-2 and TRBJ2-7): GAGVSQSPSNKVTEKGKDVELRCDPISGHTALYWYRQSLGQGLEFLIYFQGNSAPDKSGLPSDRFSAERTGGSVSTLTIQRTQQEDSAVYLCASSVGLLYEQYFGPGTRLTVT.

As concerns this clone: This same CDR3 is encoded by further DNA sequences in the sample. This chain links TRBV30 with TRBJ2-7; D is uncertain. Trimming left V 0 bases short and J 3 bases short, with 6 bases between. Per the germline V gene, CDR1 is GTSNPN and CDR2 is SVGIG (reference sequence). The CDR3 has 12 amino acids. CDR3 loop: CAWSVGSYEQYF. DNA of the CDR3: TGTGCCTGGAGTGTGGGCAGCTACGAGCAGTACTTC.

The rearrangement uses TRBV15 and TRBJ2-3; TRBD2 agrees at 7 bases. Germline V lookup: CDR1 LNHNV, CDR2 YYDKDF (reference sequence). CDR3 length equals 18 residues. V shed 0 bases and J 3 bases; nucleotides not matched to a gene: 12. In DNA form, the CDR3 reads TGTGCCACCAGCAGAGATTTTCGCGTGGGCGGGAGAACAGATACGCAGTATTTT. Protein: CATSRDFRVGGRTDTQYF.

Turning to this clone: Other DNA sequences in this sample translate to the same CDR3. The chain carries TRBV15 and TRBJ1-3; no definite D call. V was trimmed by 0 bases and J by 2 bases, leaving 8 bases between them. The germline gives CDR1 LNHNV, CDR2 YYDKDF (reference sequence). CDR3 size: 15 residues. The CDR3 is CATSRDRGPGNTIYF. Here the CDR3 DNA reads TGTGCCACCAGCAGAGATCGCGGTCCTGGAAACACCATATATTTT.

This clone was detected a few times. Compared with germline, one end of the junction differs, possibly owing to a read error. V usage is TRBV7-7 and J usage is TRBJ2-1; 10 bases agree with TRBD2. The CDR3 contains 14 residues. Germline CDR1 reads SSHAT; CDR2 reads FNYEAQ (reference sequence). For the CDR3, the DNA is TGTGCTAGCAGCCTAGCGGGAGTCGACAATGAGCAGTTCTTC. Encoded protein: CASSLAGVDNEQFF.

The chain uses TRBV5-1 and TRBJ1-3; no firm D call. Germline CDR1 is SGHRS and CDR2 is YFSETQ. The germline V and J ends were trimmed by 0 bases and 3 bases, with 13 bases remaining between them. The CDR3 is 16 amino acids. The CDR3 here is CASSLAAGVGGNTIYF. The CDR3 DNA reads TGCGCCAGCAGCTTGGCCGCCGGGGTTGGTGGAAACACCATATATTTT.

The gene calls are TRBV5-1 and TRBJ1-1; a possible D gene is TRBD1 (5 bases). Trimming cost V 0 bases and J 10 bases, with 16 bases left between them. Germline CDR1 reads SGHRS; CDR2 reads YFSETQ. The CDR3 loop spans 14 amino acids. DNA of the CDR3: TGCGCCAGCAGCTTGGATGTTTTCGCCGGGGCAGCTTTCTTT. Translation gives CASSLDVFAGAAFF.

This clone came up once. The rearrangement joins TRBV2 to TRBJ2-2, with 11 bases lining up with TRBD2. V gave up 4 bases and J gave up 6 bases; unmatched junction bases: 4. The CDR3 sequence is 15 residues long. The germline gives CDR1 SNHLY, CDR2 FYNNEI. CDR3 loop: CASSGISGRAGELFF. Written as DNA, the CDR3 is TGTGCCAGCAGTGGGATTAGCGGGAGGGCCGGGGAGCTGTTTTTT.

The CDR3 coding sequence is TGTGCCTGGGGGACAGACTCCTACAATGAGCAGTTCTTC. Protein product: CAWGTDSYNEQFF. The chain employs TRBV30 and TRBJ2-1, with 7 bases identical to TRBD1. V shed 5 bases and J 0 bases; nucleotides not matched to a gene: 1. The CDR3 runs to 13 residues. Germline V gives CDR1 GTSNPN, CDR2 SVGIG (reference sequence).

The chain links TRBV5-1 to TRBJ1-1; 8 bases match TRBD1. The ends lost 3 bases at V and 2 bases at J; junction bases unmatched: 6. CDR1 and CDR2 from the germline V gene are SGHRS and YFSETQ. CDR3 length: 15 amino acids. CDR3: CASSWGGQGNTEAFF. CDR3 in DNA: TGCGCCAGCAGCTGGGGCGGACAGGGAAACACTGAAGCTTTCTTT.

V usage is TRBV6-1 and J usage is TRBJ2-3; tentative D call: TRBD2 (5 bases). The CDR3 is made up of 15 amino acids. Germline V lookup: CDR1 MNHNS, CDR2 SASEGT. The V end was cut by 6 bases, the J end by 5 bases, with 18 bases between. CDR3 loop: CASRRTGLWVDTQYF. CDR3 nucleotide sequence: TGTGCCAGCAGGAGGACGGGGTTATGGGTAGATACGCAGTATTTT.

The chain carries TRBV25-1 and TRBJ2-1; tentatively, D is TRBD1 (6 bases). V was shortened by 7 bases and J by 4 bases, with 11 bases between the two germline ends. Looked up from germline, CDR1 is MGHDK and CDR2 is SYGVNS. This CDR3 has 13 residues. The CDR3 bases are TGTGCCAGCACCCAGGGGCGTTACAATGAGCAGTTCTTC. It translates to CASTQGRYNEQFF.

The chain employs TRBV5-1 and TRBJ2-1; 7 nucleotides match TRBD1. The length of the CDR3 is 14 residues. Germline CDR1 reads SGHRS; CDR2 reads YFSETQ. Trimming cost V 6 bases and J 7 bases; bases outside gene matches: 10. CDR3 region: CASTRQGSRNEQFF. In DNA form, the CDR3 reads TGCGCCAGCACCAGACAGGGCTCTAGGAATGAGCAGTTCTTC.

The rearrangement uses TRBV9 and TRBJ2-6, with 8 bases fitting TRBD1. Germline V gene data show CDR1 as SGDLS and CDR2 as YYNGEE. The V gene end was trimmed by 3 bases and the J gene end by 1 base; junction bases not matched to a gene: 3. The CDR3 has 16 residues. The CDR3 bases are TGTGCCAGCAGCGGATGGACAGGGTCTGGGGCCAACGTCCTGACTTTC. Translating it yields CASSGWTGSGANVLTF.